This T cell receptor beta chain was captured in a study of blood T cells in healthy people across ages (dated by TCRdb to between 2015 and 2016). Study-wide context: In model experiments, template switching captured about one uniquely barcoded TCR beta cDNA molecule for every two T cells. To track age-related changes in TCR beta repertoire diversity, the study relied on deep sequencing normalized with unique cDNA molecular identifiers. Donors were grouped into four age groups: young (average roughly 16 years), middle-aged (over 35), aged (approximately 58) and long-lived (just over 80). For two donors (one aged 18 to 30 and one aged 80 or older), the study analyzed two additional independent replicas of 1 million unique cDNA reads from the same blood draw.

The method was 5' RACE. TCRdb shows the sequencer as Illumina HiSeq 2500. The second PCR ran for roughly 6 to 11 cycles and used a J-beta primer mix along with a sample-barcoded 5' primer. A template-switch 5' adaptor carrying 12 random nucleotides introduced a unique molecular identifier onto each TCR beta cDNA molecule. Each sample yielded at least 3 million CDR3-containing paired-end reads. First-strand cDNA synthesis was performed from all RNA using the Mint cDNA synthesis kit, with priming by a TRBC-specific oligonucleotide. Following uracil-DNA glycosylase treatment, a first 18-cycle PCR with universal primers M1SS and BC2_uni_R was performed on all cDNA. Processing in the source paper ran as follows. Each sample was normalized by randomly selecting 1 million high-quality reads, each carrying a distinct molecular identifier. Reads with shared molecular identifiers were discarded instead of being binned into consensus sequences. MiTCR, set to a Q25 quality threshold and the strictest error-elimination algorithm, was used for CDR3 identification, clonotype clustering and error correction. A nonparametric unseen species model using Euler transformation provided a lower-bound estimate of total TCR beta diversity. TCRdb trimmed public reads at Q25 via fastp, called clones via MiXCR and kept in-frame beta chains. Each CDR3 protein appears once, grouped with its most common genes and DNA. TCRdb's processing, not the authors' own work, is the source of the V and J calls. The sample contains some 930,000 distinct CDR3 sequences, around 29% of them found a single time. The ten most abundant clones make up more than 8.5% of the sample.

A note on this clonotype: The antigen it binds to is not known. A much larger clone lies one base from this, so it may be a read error.

Including the terminal cysteine and phenylalanine, the CDR3 comprises 15 residues. Kept here is only the CDR3 DNA, which spans 45 bases and is read in frame from base 1. V is clipped by 6 bases and J by 7 bases, and the sequence between their germline boundaries is 19 bases long. The CDR1 and CDR2 encoded by the germline V gene are SGDLS and YYNGEE. Systemically healthy Caucasian individuals from Russia, some 38 in total and aged about 6 to 90 years, were included as donors. Each donor gave about 11 milliliters of peripheral blood, drawn into EDTA-treated Vacutainer tubes. Ficoll-Paque density-gradient centrifugation was used to isolate PBMCs, with at least 6 million obtained per sample. Trizol reagent was used to extract total RNA from PBMCs, with at least 5 micrograms per sample. Naive CD45RAhigh/CD27high T cell percentages were measured by flow cytometry on a PBMC aliquot from every donor. What the authors observed across the whole study: Estimates of total diversity from one million sequenced T cells were regarded as lower bounds and underestimates. Bulk unsorted PBMC profiling prevented conclusive comparison of naive and antigen-experienced compartments. Observed TCR beta diversity per million T cells fell roughly linearly with age, and a significant reduction was already apparent by age roughly 40. There was a strong correlation between observed TCR beta diversity and the percentage of naive T cells measured by flow cytometry. Compared with the aged group, the long-lived group had more naive CD4+ T cells, fewer expanded clones and increased TCR diversity, a pattern suggesting age selection. Donor CMV infection status was unknown, potentially confounding age-related changes in expanded clonotypes.

These data also featured in a second study, about T cells of mothers and their children. As that second study puts it: Nine systemically healthy Caucasian individuals, comprising three mothers and their six children, were included as donors. cDNA synthesis used all of the extracted RNA, with 1.5 ug of RNA in each 15 ul reaction. In the second PCR, the M1S primer introduced both the sample barcodes and 2-4 random nucleotides. More than 8 million TCR beta CDR3 reads were obtained from each mother, and about 3 million reads were obtained from each child. In both related and unrelated pairs, thymic selection shapes the output of TCR recombination in a similar way, with inherited differences having only a minor effect. Normalized repertoire overlap was always slightly but never significantly higher in related than unrelated mother-child pairs. With a sensitivity of about 100 clones per million clonotypes, no persistent microchimeric T cell clones were detected. To look for features that set related mother-child pairs apart from unrelated individuals, the researchers ran deep NGS to compare the TCR beta repertoires of mothers and children. On average, the children were roughly 10 +/- 4 years old, while the mothers were approximately 41 +/- 4 years old. After adapter ligation with NEBNext reagents, the libraries were sequenced on Illumina HiSeq 2000 with 100+100 nt paired-end reads. To avoid cross-contamination, the mother libraries and the child libraries were prepared a month apart and sequenced in separate runs. For each donor, somewhere between 500,000 and 2,000,000 distinct TCR beta clonotypes were identified. Naive TCR beta clonotypes were estimated from low-frequency clonotypes matched to each donor's FACS-determined naive share, without sorting.

The receptor was derived from a woman aged 35 to 49 in good health. The material sequenced was blood. The rearrangement combines TRBV9 with TRBJ1-4; the D segment cannot be called with confidence. The CDR3 protein is CASTPGVTRSEKLFF. The nucleotide sequence reads TGTGCCAGCACCCCAGGCGTCACAAGGAGTGAAAAACTGTTTTTT.